The 8 T cell receptor beta chains below come from one sample, sequenced in a study of CD8 T cells in ankylosing spondylitis. TCRdb re-analysed the 5' RACE reads in MiXCR, keeping a single row per CDR3 protein. The table records some 40,000 distinct CDR3 sequences, under 13% of them present only once. Material for sequencing was blood, either unsorted or a sorted T cell fraction (not recorded which). These receptors were taken from a male donor with ankylosing spondylitis or in good health (not recorded which).

The chain couples TRBV6-4 to TRBJ2-3; no reliable D call. There are 14 residues in the CDR3. Trimming pared 2 bases from V and 0 bases from J, leaving 6 bases between. Per the germline V gene, CDR1 is MRHNA and CDR2 is SNTAGT. The DNA for the CDR3 is TGTGCCAGCAGTGACGACGACAGCACAGATACGCAGTATTTT. Protein sequence: CASSDDDSTDTQYF.

This clonotype was counted at least ten times. J is TRBJ2-7 and V is TRBV29-1, with 8 bases matching TRBD2. The CDR3 spans 13 residues. After removal of 4 bases from V and 2 bases from J, the junction contained 4 bases not matched to a gene. Germline CDR1 is SQVTM and CDR2 is ANQGSEA. The CDR3 reads CSVGVAGTYEQYF. In DNA form, the CDR3 reads TGCAGCGTTGGAGTAGCGGGAACCTACGAGCAGTACTTC.

This sequence joins TRBV7-8 and TRBJ2-1; the match to TRBD2 covers 8 bases. Germline V gene lookup returns CDR1 SGHVS and CDR2 FQNEAQ. J gave up 2 bases and V 5 bases, and 2 bases lay outside the gene matches. The CDR3 sequence is 14 residues long. CDR3 bases: TGTGCCAGCAGCAGGCGGGAGGCCTACAATGAGCAGTTCTTC. Translated, it gives CASSRREAYNEQFF.

There are many counts of this clonotype. With a much larger clone just one base away, this may be a read error. The rearrangement links TRBV12-3 or TRBV12-4 to TRBJ2-7; 10 bases align to TRBD1. The junction had 6 bases not matched to a gene; V was cut back by 4 bases and J by 6 bases. The length of the CDR3 is 14 residues. The DNA of the CDR3 is TGTGCCAGCAGTTCCGGGACAGGGGTTGGCGAGCAGTACTTC. Protein product: CASSSGTGVGEQYF.

This clonotype was counted many times. The chain uses TRBV29-1 and TRBJ2-3; tentatively, D is TRBD1 (5 bases). Germline V CDR1 and CDR2: SQVTM, ANQGSEA. This CDR3 is 15 amino acids long. Trimming shortened V by 5 bases and J by 0 bases, and 15 bases separated the two germline ends. The CDR3 protein is CSVTQGGTSTDTQYF. As DNA, the CDR3 is TGCAGCGTTACCCAGGGCGGAACTAGCACAGATACGCAGTATTTT.

This clonotype was seen repeatedly, ten times or more. The chain carries TRBV5-1 and TRBJ2-6, with D hard to call. This CDR3 has 18 residues. Germline loops: CDR1 SGHRS, CDR2 YFSETQ. With 0 bases removed from V and 0 bases from J, the gap between germline ends came to 13 bases. As DNA, the CDR3 is TGCGCCAGCAGCTTGGCCTCATTGAGTAGCTCTGGGGCCAACGTCCTGACTTTC. Its protein is CASSLASLSSSGANVLTF.

V usage is TRBV10-2 and J usage is TRBJ2-5; no clear D. V dropped 6 bases and J dropped 7 bases, with 9 bases sitting between them. Germline V gives CDR1 WSHSY, CDR2 SAAADI. The CDR3 covers 11 residues. CDR3 region: CASSGPGTQYF. CDR3 in DNA: TGCGCCAGCAGCGGACCAGGGACCCAGTACTTC.

This clonotype has at least ten counts. This sequence joins TRBV6-2 or TRBV6-3 and TRBJ2-7; possible D gene TRBD2, 5 bases. V was shortened by 7 bases and J by 3 bases, with 16 bases between the two germline ends. The germline V gene has CDR1 MNHEY and CDR2 SVGEGT. CDR3 length equals 14 residues. CDR3 amino acids: CASTTDGGSYEQYF. The CDR3 DNA reads as TGTGCCAGCACCACCGACGGAGGTAGCTACGAGCAGTACTTC.